This T cell receptor beta chain was recovered during a study of memory CD8 T cells in hepatitis C reinfection (TCRdb year 2017). Broadly, across the study: Among the donors, a few cleared two back-to-back HCV infections on their own, whereas two got rid of a primary infection but ended up chronically infected after reinfection. An HCV reinfection was defined as a positive HCV RNA test that came after two negative tests taken at least 60 days apart. Late or post reinfection samples were collected 12 to 24 weeks after reinfection was detected. The TCR beta repertoire of virus-specific CD8 T cells was tracked longitudinally in roughly 5 donors across an HCV reinfection episode. Five reinfection cases with stored pre-reinfection samples were identified between the late 2000s and the early 2010s. In the reinfection study, participants with a resolved prior HCV infection were followed up every 3 months.

The CDR3 spans 13 residues, from the cysteine through the phenylalanine. Just CDR3 DNA is preserved here, 39 bases in frame from base 1. The germline V gene provides CDR1 SQVTM and CDR2 ANQGSEA. The V end loses 5 bases and the J end loses 0 bases, and a stretch of 8 bases separates them. Paper-wide results and their limitations: Because only five donors were included, definitive conclusions about public clonotypes linked to secondary clearance were beyond the reach of the study.

In the case of this clone: The clone's antigen remains unknown. Base qualities are not provided; no much larger clone lies one nucleotide away.

In light of the paper, this sample's time point label describes: late/post reinfection, 12 to 24 weeks after detection. Sorted cells were sequenced directly ex vivo, with no in vitro expansion before TCR sequencing. Donors were people who inject drugs enrolled in the Montreal Acute Hepatitis C Cohort Study (HEPCO) in Canada. Total naive CD8 T cells, sorted as viable CD3+ CD8+ CD45RO-, came from a couple of donors at all three reinfection time points as controls. Before sorting, cryopreserved peripheral blood mononuclear cells were thawed and CD8 T cells were purified from those thawed cells. The MACS CD8+ T cell Isolation Kit was used to enrich CD8 T cells by negative selection. Cells were sorted on a BD FACSAria II sorter running FACSDiva software, and FlowJo was used to analyze the data. The library was produced with the immunoSEQ multiplex PCR assay. Genomic DNA was extracted from the sorted cells, and the TCR beta V, D and J regions were sequenced using the automated high-throughput method of Adaptive Biotechnologies. A two-step, bias-controlled multiplex PCR was used to amplify the CDR3 regions. Amplified TCR beta libraries were sequenced on an Illumina instrument. The paper's processing steps were these. Demultiplexed reads were processed to reduce amplification and sequencing bias, and CDR3 sequences were assigned to gene families using the IMGT database. ImmunoSEQ software version 2.0 was used to analyze the repertoire data. Out-of-frame sequences and sequences with stop codons in the CDR3 were removed from clonotype lists. Clonotypes below 0.01% frequency were excluded because they corresponded to less than one cell. To get richness, observed richness was divided by input cell number, while evenness came from dividing Shannon entropy by log observed richness. Repertoire diversity and similarity between time points were quantified using Simpson diversity and Morisita-Horn overlap indices. Clonotypes were sorted into dominant (>1%), sub-dominant (0.5-0.99%), low abundance (0.1-0.49%) or lowest abundance (<0.1%) groups. A germline index was derived by subtracting total nucleotide additions from total CDR3 length and dividing the result by total CDR3 length. TCRdb re-hosts the immuneACCESS table, in-frame sequences only. Its copies lack some clones; in the studies checked, an unresolved V gene accounts for under half of them, and the cause for the rest is not known. V, J and clone size were drawn from that table, and D and trimming were deduced from the DNA. In all, the sample holds approximately 49,000 clones, and 89% of those were seen once. 0.65% to 0.8% of the sample is taken by the ten largest.

Sequenced: naive CD8+ T cells sorted from blood. The cell subset or site label for this specimen denotes: total naive CD8+CD45RO- T cells. This TCR was sampled from a man in his late teens or twenties with hepatitis C virus infection. The sequence links TRBV29-1 to TRBJ2-1; no D gene call is confident. The CDR3 is CSVLGSSYNEQFF. The sequence in DNA is TGCAGCGTTCTGGGCAGCTCCTACAATGAGCAGTTCTTC.